This T cell receptor (beta chain) was sequenced during a study of human T cells and chemical hapten exposure. Study-level information: During the approximately 24-week study period, patients had diphenylcyclopropenone applied to the scalp every week.

CDR1 is WNHNN, CDR2 SYGVQD, per germline (reference sequence). This CDR3 has 14 amino acids. Trimming cost V 0 bases and J 10 bases, with 15 bases left between them. Time point noted: patch test 1, 2 weeks after DPC sensitization. Sample treatment: therapeutic diphenylcyclopropenone sensitization with weekly scalp DPC. Whole-study findings and limits: Because they had alopecia, donors may respond immunologically unlike healthy people.

Using its own MiXCR run on the RACE reads, TCRdb lists one record per CDR3 protein. The sample has roughly 72,000 distinct CDR3 sequences; under 13% are singletons. This clonotype was seen repeatedly, ten times or more. Its antigen is unknown. V gene TRBV10-1 combines with J gene TRBJ1-1; TRBD1 is a possible D gene (6 bases). Sequencing used whole blood, obtained in connection with sensitization to the hapten diphenylcyclopropenone (DPC). The TCR was taken from a woman aged 45-65 years with alopecia areata. Some clones in this sample may be carry-over from other donors' samples. CDR3: CASSESGGPGGAFF. CDR3 nucleotide sequence: TGCGCCAGCAGTGAGTCCGGGGGGCCCGGAGGAGCTTTCTTT.